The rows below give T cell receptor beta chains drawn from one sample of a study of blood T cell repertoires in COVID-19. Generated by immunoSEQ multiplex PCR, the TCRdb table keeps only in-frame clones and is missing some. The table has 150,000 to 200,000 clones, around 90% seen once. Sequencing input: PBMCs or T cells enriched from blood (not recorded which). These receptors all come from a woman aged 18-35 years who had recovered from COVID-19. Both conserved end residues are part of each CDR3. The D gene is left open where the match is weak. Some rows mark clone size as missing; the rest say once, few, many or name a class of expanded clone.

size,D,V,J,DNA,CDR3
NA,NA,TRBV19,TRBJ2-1,TGTGCCAGTAGTATAACGGTTAGCTCCTACAATGAGCAGTTCTTC,CASSITVSSYNEQFF
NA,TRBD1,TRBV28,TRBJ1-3,TGTGCCAGCAGTTTGGGACAGCTAATTTCTGGAAACACCATATATTTT,CASSLGQLISGNTIYF
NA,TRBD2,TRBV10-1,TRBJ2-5,TGCGCCAGCAGTGAGTCGAGCGGGGCCGCGAAGACCCAGTACTTC,CASSESSGAAKTQYF
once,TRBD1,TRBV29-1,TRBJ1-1,TGCAGCGTTCAAGGGCTTGACAGGGGCCTGGTAGGAGGCCCTTTT,CSVQGLDRGLVGGPF
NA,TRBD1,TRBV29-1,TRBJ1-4,TGCAGCGGGCAAGTCCAGGGGGCTGAGAAACTGTTTTTT,CSGQVQGAEKLFF
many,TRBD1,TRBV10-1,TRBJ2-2,TGCGCCAGCAGTGATGAGGACAGGCCGACCGGGGAGCTGTTTTTT,CASSDEDRPTGELFF
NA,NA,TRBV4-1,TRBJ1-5,TGCGCCAGCAGCCAAGAGCCCAGGGTTACACAGCCCCAGCATTTT,CASSQEPRVTQPQHF
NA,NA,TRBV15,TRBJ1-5,TGTGCCACCAGCAGAGGGCTGAACAGCAATCAGCCCCAGCATTTT,CATSRGLNSNQPQHF
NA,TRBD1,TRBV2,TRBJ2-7,TGTGCCAGCAGAGAACAGGGGGCAGGGGCCTACGAGCAGTACTTC,CASREQGAGAYEQYF
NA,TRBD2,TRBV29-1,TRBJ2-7,TGCAGCGTTGAGACTAGCGGGGACTACGAGCAGTACTTC,CSVETSGDYEQYF
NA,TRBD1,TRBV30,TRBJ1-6,TGTGCCTGGACCGGGACAGGGGCTTCACCCCTCCACTTT,CAWTGTGASPLHF
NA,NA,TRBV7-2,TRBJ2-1,TGTGCCAGCAGCTTAAGTTCGGGGATAACCTCCTACAATGAGCAGTTCTTC,CASSLSSGITSYNEQFF
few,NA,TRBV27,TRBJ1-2,TGTGCCAGCAGTTTATCGGGACCGGCGGGGTACGGCTACACCTTC,CASSLSGPAGYGYTF
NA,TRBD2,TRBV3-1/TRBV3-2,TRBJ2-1,TGTGCCAGCAGCCAAGATTCACTAGCGGGAGTCGATGAGCAGTTCTTC,CASSQDSLAGVDEQFF
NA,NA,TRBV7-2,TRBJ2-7,TGTGCCAGCAGGGGGCCGAGCTCCTACGAGCAGTACTTC,CASRGPSSYEQYF
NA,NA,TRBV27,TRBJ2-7,TGTGCCAGCAGTTTATCGCCCGACAACTACGAGCAGTACTTC,CASSLSPDNYEQYF
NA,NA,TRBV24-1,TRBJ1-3,TGTGCCACCAGTGATTTGTTCAGGGTCTCTGGAAACACCATATATTTT,CATSDLFRVSGNTIYF
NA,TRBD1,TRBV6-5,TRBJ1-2,TGTGCCAGCAGTACCATAACAGGGGGCCACTATGGCTACACCTTC,CASSTITGGHYGYTF
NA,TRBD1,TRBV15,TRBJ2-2,TGTGCCACCAGCAGAGATCTCTGGACAGGGGACACCGGGGAGCTGTTTTTT,CATSRDLWTGDTGELFF
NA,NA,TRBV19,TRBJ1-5,TGTGCCAGTAGTATCCAGGGGCGTCAGCCCCAGCATTTT,CASSIQGRQPQHF
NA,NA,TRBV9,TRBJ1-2,TGTGCCAGCAGCCTTACTCCCCGCTCGGACTATGGCTACACCTTC,CASSLTPRSDYGYTF
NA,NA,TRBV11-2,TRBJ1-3,TGTGCCAGCAGCCTCACAGGGCTCTCTGGAAACACCATATATTTT,CASSLTGLSGNTIYF
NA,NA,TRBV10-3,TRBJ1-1,TGTGCCATCAGCCCGGGTTACACTGAAGCTTTCTTT,CAISPGYTEAFF
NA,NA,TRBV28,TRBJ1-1,TGTGCCAGCAGTTTATTAGAGGGAGCGGCTTTCTTT,CASSLLEGAAFF
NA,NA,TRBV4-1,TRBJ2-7,TGCGCCAGCAGCCAAGTAGACTACCCCCCCTCAGAGCAGTACTTC,CASSQVDYPPSEQYF
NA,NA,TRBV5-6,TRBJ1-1,TGTGCCAGCAGCTCGGTGGTAAACACTGAAGCTTTCTTT,CASSSVVNTEAFF
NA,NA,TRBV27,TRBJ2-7,TGTGCCAGCAGTCGAACTAGCTCCTACGAGCAGTACTTC,CASSRTSSYEQYF
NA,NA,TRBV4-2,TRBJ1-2,TGTGCCAGCAGCCGGGGGGGAGTGGACTATGGCTACACCTTC,CASSRGGVDYGYTF